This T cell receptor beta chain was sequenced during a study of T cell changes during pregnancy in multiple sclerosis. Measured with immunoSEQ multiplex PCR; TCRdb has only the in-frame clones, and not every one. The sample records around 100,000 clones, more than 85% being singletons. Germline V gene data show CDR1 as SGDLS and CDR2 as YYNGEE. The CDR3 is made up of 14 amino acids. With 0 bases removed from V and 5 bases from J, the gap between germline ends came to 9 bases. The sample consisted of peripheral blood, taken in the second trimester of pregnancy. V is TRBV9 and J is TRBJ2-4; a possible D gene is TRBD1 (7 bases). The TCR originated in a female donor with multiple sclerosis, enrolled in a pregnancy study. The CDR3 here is CASSVGGTENIQYF. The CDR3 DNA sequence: TGTGCCAGCAGCGTAGGCGGGACAGAAAACATTCAGTACTTC.